The source of this TCR beta chain is a study of Ad26.COV2.S vaccination and SARS-CoV-2 variants. Study in general: A participant enrolled in the COV1001 Ad26.COV2.S trial arm provided the sample.

This clone was observed a few times. Antigen specificity is unknown. The repertoire was sequenced with immunoSEQ multiplex PCR; TCRdb's copy has only in-frame clones and lacks some. This table holds some 320,000 clones, 85% found once. Treatment: roughly 20 received Ad26.COV2.S at low or high dose, single or two shots; 5 received placebo; per-sample allocation not given. Day 63 after the first vaccine or placebo injection was the time point for sampling. Vaccination employed an Ad26 vector expressing the Wuhan-strain SARS-CoV-2 spike. Study-wide findings and caveats: Placebo recipients trailed vaccine recipients in spike-specific TCR breadth.

Sequenced here: peripheral blood, sampled in a trial of Ad26.COV2.S vaccine versus placebo. The TCR comes from a person between 18 and 65 years old who received the Ad26.COV2.S COVID-19 vaccine or a placebo.

CDR3 nucleotides: TGTGCCAGCTCATCCAATAGCGGGGCCGACACCGGGGAGCTGTTTTTT. It codes for CASSSNSGADTGELFF. The rearrangement links TRBV18 to TRBJ2-2; 8 bases are a match to TRBD2. Germline CDR1 is KGHSH and CDR2 is LQKENI. Losses at the gene ends were 5 bases for V and 3 bases for J; bases not matched to a gene: 8. This CDR3 has 16 residues. Full variable domain (remainder filled in from reference TRBV18 and TRBJ2-2): NAGVMQNPRHLVRRRGQEARLRCSPMKGHSHVYWYRQLPEEGLKFMVYLQKENIIDESGMPKERFSAEFPKEGPSILRIQQVVRGDSAAYFCASSSNSGADTGELFFGEGSRLTVL.